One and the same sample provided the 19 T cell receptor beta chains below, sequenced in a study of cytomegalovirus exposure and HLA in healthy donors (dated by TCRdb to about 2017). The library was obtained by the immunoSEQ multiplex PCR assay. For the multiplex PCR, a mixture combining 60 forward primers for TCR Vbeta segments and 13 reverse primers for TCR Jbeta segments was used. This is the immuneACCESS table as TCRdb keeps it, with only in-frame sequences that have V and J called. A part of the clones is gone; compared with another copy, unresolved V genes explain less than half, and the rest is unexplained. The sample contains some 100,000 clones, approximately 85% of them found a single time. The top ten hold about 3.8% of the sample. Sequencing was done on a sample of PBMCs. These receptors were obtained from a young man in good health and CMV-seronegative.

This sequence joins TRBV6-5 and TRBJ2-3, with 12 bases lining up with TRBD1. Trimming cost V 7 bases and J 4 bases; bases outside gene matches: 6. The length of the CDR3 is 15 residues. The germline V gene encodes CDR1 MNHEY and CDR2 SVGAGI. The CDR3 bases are TGTGCCAGCACTTCCGGGACAGGGGGCGCAGATACGCAGTATTTT. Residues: CASTSGTGGADTQYF.

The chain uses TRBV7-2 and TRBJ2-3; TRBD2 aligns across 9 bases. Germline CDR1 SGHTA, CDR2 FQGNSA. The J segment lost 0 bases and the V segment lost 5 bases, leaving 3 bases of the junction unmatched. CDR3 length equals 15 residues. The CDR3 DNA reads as TGTGCCAGCAGCCGACTAGCGGTAAGCACAGATACGCAGTATTTT. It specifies CASSRLAVSTDTQYF.

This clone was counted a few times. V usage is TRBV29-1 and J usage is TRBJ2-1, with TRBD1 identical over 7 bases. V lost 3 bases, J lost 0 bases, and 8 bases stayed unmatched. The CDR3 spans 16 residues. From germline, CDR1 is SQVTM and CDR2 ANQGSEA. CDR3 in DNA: TGCAGCGTTGAGACAGGGCATCCGAGCTCCTACAATGAGCAGTTCTTC. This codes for CSVETGHPSSYNEQFF.

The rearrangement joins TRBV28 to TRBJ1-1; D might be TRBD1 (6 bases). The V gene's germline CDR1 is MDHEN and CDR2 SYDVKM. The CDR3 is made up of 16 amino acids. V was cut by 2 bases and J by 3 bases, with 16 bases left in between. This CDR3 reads CASSLLSVAGDTEAFF. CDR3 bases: TGTGCCAGCAGTTTACTTTCTGTTGCAGGGGACACTGAAGCTTTCTTT.

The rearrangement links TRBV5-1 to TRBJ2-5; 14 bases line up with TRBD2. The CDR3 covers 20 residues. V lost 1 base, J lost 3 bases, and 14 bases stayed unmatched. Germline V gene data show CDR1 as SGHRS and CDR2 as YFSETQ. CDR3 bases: TGCGCCAGCAGCTTGCCCGCCCTGACTAGCGGGAGGGGGTTGGAAGAGACCCAGTACTTC. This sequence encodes CASSLPALTSGRGLEETQYF. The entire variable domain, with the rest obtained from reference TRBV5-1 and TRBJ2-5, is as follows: KAGVTQTPRYLIKTRGQQVTLSCSPISGHRSVSWYQQTPGQGLQFLFEYFSETQRNKGNFPGRFSGRQFSNSRSEMNVSTLELGDSALYLCASSLPALTSGRGLEETQYFGPGTRLLVL.

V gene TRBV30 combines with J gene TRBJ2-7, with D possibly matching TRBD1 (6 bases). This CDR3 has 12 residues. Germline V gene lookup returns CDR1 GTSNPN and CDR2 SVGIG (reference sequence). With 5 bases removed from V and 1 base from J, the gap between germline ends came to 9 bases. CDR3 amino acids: CAWGGQSYEQYF. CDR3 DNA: TGTGCCTGGGGCGGACAGTCCTACGAGCAGTACTTC.

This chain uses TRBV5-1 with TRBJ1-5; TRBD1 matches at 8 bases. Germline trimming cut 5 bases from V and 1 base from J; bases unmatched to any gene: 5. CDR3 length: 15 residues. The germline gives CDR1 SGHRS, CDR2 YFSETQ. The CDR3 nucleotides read TGCGCCAGCAGGTACGGACAGGGAAGCAATCAGCCCCAGCATTTT. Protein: CASRYGQGSNQPQHF.

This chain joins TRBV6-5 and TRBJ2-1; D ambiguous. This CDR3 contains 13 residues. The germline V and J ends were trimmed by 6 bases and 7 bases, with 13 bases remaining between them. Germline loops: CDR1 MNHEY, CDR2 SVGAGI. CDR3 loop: CASRRPAANEQFF. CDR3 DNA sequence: TGTGCCAGCAGACGACCCGCGGCGAATGAGCAGTTCTTC.

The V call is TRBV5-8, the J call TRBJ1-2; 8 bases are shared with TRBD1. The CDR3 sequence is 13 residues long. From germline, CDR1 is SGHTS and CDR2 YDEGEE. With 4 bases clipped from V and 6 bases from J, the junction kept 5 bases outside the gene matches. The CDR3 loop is CASSQDRDHGYTF. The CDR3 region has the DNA TGTGCCAGCAGCCAGGACAGGGACCATGGCTACACCTTC.

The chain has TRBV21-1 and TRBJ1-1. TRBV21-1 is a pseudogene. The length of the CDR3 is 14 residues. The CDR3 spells CASIDLGVETEAFF. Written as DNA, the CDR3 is TGTGCCAGCATCGATCTCGGGGTGGAGACTGAAGCTTTCTTT.

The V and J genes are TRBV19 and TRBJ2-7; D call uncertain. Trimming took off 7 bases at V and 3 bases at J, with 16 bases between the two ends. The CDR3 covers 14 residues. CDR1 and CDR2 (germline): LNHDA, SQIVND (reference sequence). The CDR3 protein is CASTLRSFGYEQYF. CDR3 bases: TGTGCCAGTACCTTGCGGAGTTTTGGCTACGAGCAGTACTTC.

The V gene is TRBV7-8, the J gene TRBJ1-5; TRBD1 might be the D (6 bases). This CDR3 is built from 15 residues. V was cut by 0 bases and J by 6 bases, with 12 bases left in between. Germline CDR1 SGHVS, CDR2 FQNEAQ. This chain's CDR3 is CASSLALLGAQPQHF. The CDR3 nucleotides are TGTGCCAGCAGCTTAGCTTTGCTGGGGGCTCAGCCCCAGCATTTT.

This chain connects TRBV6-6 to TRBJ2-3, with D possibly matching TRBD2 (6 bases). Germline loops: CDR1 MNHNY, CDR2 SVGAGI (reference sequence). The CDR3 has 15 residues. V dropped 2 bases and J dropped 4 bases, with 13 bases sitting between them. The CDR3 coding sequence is TGTGCCAGCAGTTACACGGGGGAGATTTCAGATACGCAGTATTTT. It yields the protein CASSYTGEISDTQYF.

This CDR3 is CASSPTSGANVLTF. The CDR3 coding sequence is TGTGCCAGCAGCCCGACATCTGGGGCCAACGTCCTGACTTTC. This chain links TRBV5-4 with TRBJ2-6; D ambiguous. V lost 4 bases to trimming and J lost 1 base, with 6 bases between them. CDR1 SGHNT and CDR2 YYREEE come from the germline V gene (reference sequence). The CDR3 totals 14 residues.

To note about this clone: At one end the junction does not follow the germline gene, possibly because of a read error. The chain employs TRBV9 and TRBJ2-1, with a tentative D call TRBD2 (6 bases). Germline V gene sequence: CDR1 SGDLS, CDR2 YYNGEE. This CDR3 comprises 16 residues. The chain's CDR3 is CASSSLAPSSYNGQFF. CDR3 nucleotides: TGTGCCAGCAGCTCACTAGCCCCGAGCTCCTACAATGGGCAGTTCTTC.

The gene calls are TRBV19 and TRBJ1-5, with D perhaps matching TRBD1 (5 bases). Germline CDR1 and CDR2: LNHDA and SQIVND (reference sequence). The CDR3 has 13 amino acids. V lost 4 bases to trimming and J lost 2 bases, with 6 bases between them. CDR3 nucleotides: TGTGCCAGTAGTACGGGGGGCAATCAGCCCCAGCATTTT. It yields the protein CASSTGGNQPQHF.

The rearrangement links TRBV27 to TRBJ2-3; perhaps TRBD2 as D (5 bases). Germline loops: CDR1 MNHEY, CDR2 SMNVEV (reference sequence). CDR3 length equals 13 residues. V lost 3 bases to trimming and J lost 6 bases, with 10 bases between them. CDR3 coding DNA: TGTGCCAGCAGTTTCCAAGCGGCGGATACGCAGTATTTT. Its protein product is CASSFQAADTQYF.

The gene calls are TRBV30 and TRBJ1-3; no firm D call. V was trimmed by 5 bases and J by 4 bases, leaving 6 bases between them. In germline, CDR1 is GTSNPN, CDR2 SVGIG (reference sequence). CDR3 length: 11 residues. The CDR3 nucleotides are TGTGCCTGGGGAGGCGGAAACACCATATATTTT. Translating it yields CAWGGGNTIYF.

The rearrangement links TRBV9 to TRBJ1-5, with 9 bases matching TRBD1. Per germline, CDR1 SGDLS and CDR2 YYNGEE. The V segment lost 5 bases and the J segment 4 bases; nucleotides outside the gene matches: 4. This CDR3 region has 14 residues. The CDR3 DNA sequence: TGTGCCAGCAGTTCCGACAGGGGGAATCAGCCCCAGCATTTT. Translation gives CASSSDRGNQPQHF.